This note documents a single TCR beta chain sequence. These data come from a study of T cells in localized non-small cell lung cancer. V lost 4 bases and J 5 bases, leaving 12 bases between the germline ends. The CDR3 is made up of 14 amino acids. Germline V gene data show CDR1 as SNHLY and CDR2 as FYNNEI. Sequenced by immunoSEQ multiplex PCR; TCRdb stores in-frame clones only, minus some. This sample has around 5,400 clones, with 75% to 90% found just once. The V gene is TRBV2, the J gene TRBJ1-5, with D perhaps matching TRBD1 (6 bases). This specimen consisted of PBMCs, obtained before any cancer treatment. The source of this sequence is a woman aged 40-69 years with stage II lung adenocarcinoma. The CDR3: CASSAGQGHQPQHF. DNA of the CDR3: TGTGCCAGCAGTGCGGGTCAGGGGCATCAGCCCCAGCATTTT.